This record concerns one T cell receptor beta chain sequence. The antigen is unknown. This sample is drawn from a study of cytomegalovirus exposure and HLA in healthy donors. Study summary: Most donors, 81% of more than 300 genotyped, fell in the Caucasian-associated ancestry cluster.

Looked up from germline, CDR1 is SGHRS and CDR2 is YFSETQ. The CDR3 is 15 amino acids. The V gene lost 4 bases and the J gene lost 4 bases, with 14 bases spanning the gap. Findings of the study overall: Researchers reported in a later analysis that a missense DCLRE1C variant was tied to TCR beta V- and J-gene trimming. An analysis was carried out later, and it reportedly showed fewer N-insertions in an Asian-associated ancestry cluster than the approximately 670-donor mean.

The PCR had 60 Vbeta and 13 Jbeta primers. TCRdb's copy holds only in-frame clones and misses some; the assay was immunoSEQ multiplex PCR. The sample yields 150,000 to 200,000 clones, about four fifths seen once. The chain couples TRBV5-1 to TRBJ1-4, with D unresolved. The specimen sequenced was PBMCs. The sequence derives from a man aged 25-40 years in good health and CMV-seropositive. The chain's CDR3 is CASSKRASLNEKLFF. The CDR3 DNA reads TGCGCCAGCAGCAAGAGGGCCAGCCTTAATGAAAAACTGTTTTTT.